Presented here are 17 T cell receptor beta chains from one specimen sequenced in a study of CD8 T cells in ankylosing spondylitis. Using its own MiXCR run on the 5' RACE reads, TCRdb lists one record per CDR3 protein. The data contain around 300,000 distinct CDR3 sequences, approximately 14% of them singletons. Sequencing was performed on blood, either unsorted or a sorted T cell fraction (not recorded which). Receptor source: a male donor with ankylosing spondylitis or in good health (not recorded which).

The CDR3 sequence is CSARYSNTEAFF. The DNA for the CDR3 is TGCAGTGCTAGGTACAGCAACACTGAAGCTTTCTTT. The chain links TRBV20-1 to TRBJ1-1, with D hard to call. The germline gives CDR1 DFQATT, CDR2 SNEGSKA (reference sequence). The CDR3 is made up of 12 amino acids. Trimming took 3 bases from V and 2 from J, leaving 7 bases between them.

J is TRBJ1-1 and V is TRBV3-1; no clear D. The CDR3 totals 13 residues. V shed 1 base and J shed 5 bases, with 8 bases lying between them. CDR1 and CDR2 from the germline V gene are LGHDT and YNNKEL (reference sequence). CDR3 DNA: TGTGCCAGCAGCCAAGTGGTCGGAACTGAAGCTTTCTTT. Translated, it gives CASSQVVGTEAFF.

V gene TRBV6-1 combines with J gene TRBJ1-2; 9 bases align to TRBD1. This CDR3 has 15 residues. J lost 7 bases, V lost 7 bases, and 13 bases had no gene match. The germline V gene has CDR1 MNHNS and CDR2 SASEGT. The CDR3 spells CASMREQGALFGYTF. The CDR3 DNA is TGTGCCAGCATGAGGGAACAGGGGGCCCTTTTTGGCTACACCTTC.

The chain carries TRBV4-1 and TRBJ1-2; D not resolved. The V gene's germline CDR1 is MGHRA and CDR2 YSYEKL. V shed 1 base and J shed 6 bases, with 9 bases lying between them. This CDR3 has 13 residues. For the CDR3, the DNA is TGCGCCAGCAGCCAAGTGCAGTTCGATGGCTACACCTTC. It specifies CASSQVQFDGYTF.

The chain employs TRBV5-5 and TRBJ2-3; 8 positions match TRBD2. The CDR3 contains 16 residues. Trimming removed 1 base from V and 3 bases from J; junction bases left unmatched: 7. Germline values: CDR1 SGHKS, CDR2 YYEKEE (reference sequence). CDR3 sequence: CASSLFSGGWTDTQYF. DNA of the CDR3: TGTGCCAGCAGCTTGTTTTCGGGAGGGTGGACAGATACGCAGTATTTT.

V and J are TRBV5-1 and TRBJ2-2; tentatively, D is TRBD1 (6 bases). From germline, CDR1 is SGHRS and CDR2 YFSETQ. Between the trimmed V and J ends, which lost 5 bases and 0 bases, there was a span of 11 bases. The CDR3 spans 15 residues. The CDR3 loop reads CASSLDRTNTGELFF. The CDR3 DNA reads TGCGCCAGCAGTCTAGACAGGACGAACACCGGGGAGCTGTTTTTT. The variable domain in full, completed from reference TRBV5-1 and TRBJ2-2, reads KAGVTQTPRYLIKTRGQQVTLSCSPISGHRSVSWYQQTPGQGLQFLFEYFSETQRNKGNFPGRFSGRQFSNSRSEMNVSTLELGDSALYLCASSLDRTNTGELFFGEGSRLTVL.

This clonotype has only a few counts. The CDR3 nucleotides are TGTGCCAGCAGTTACCTTAGCGGGAACACCGGGGAGCTGTTTTTT. Translation: CASSYLSGNTGELFF. This rearrangement joins TRBV6-5 to TRBJ2-2; possible D gene TRBD2, 6 bases. CDR1 and CDR2 (germline): MNHEY, SVGAGI. V shed 2 bases and J shed 1 base, with 8 bases lying between them. The CDR3 has 15 residues.

This clonotype occurred many times. CDR3 sequence: CASSLEGRGAEAFF. DNA of the CDR3: TGCGCCAGCAGCTTGGAAGGCAGGGGGGCTGAAGCTTTCTTT. The gene calls are TRBV5-1 and TRBJ1-1; 7 nucleotides align to TRBD1. This CDR3 region has 14 residues. CDR1 SGHRS and CDR2 YFSETQ come from the germline V gene. V was clipped by 0 bases and J by 6 bases; unmatched bases: 5.

This chain links TRBV3-1 with TRBJ1-4; D is possibly TRBD1 (5 bases). The germline gives CDR1 LGHDT, CDR2 YNNKEL (reference sequence). The CDR3 runs to 14 residues. V gave up 2 bases and J gave up 7 bases, with 11 bases separating them. The CDR3 loop reads CASSQKGEGEKLFF. The CDR3 DNA follows: TGTGCCAGCAGCCAAAAAGGGGAAGGTGAAAAACTGTTTTTT.

This clonotype showed up just a few times. V and J are TRBV5-1 and TRBJ1-2, with D tentatively TRBD1 (5 bases). Germline CDR1 reads SGHRS; CDR2 reads YFSETQ. Trimming pared 3 bases from V and 8 bases from J, leaving 17 bases between. The CDR3 consists of 14 residues. As DNA, the CDR3 is TGCGCCAGCAGCTCCGGACACCGGGAAAACGGCTACACCTTC. Amino acid sequence: CASSSGHRENGYTF.

This clonotype has more than one count but fewer than ten. The chain is built from TRBV12-3 or TRBV12-4 and TRBJ1-2, with 8 bases that match TRBD1. With V trimmed by 5 bases and J by 5 bases, 10 bases remained unmatched. The CDR3 contains 15 residues. CDR3: CASSPAGQGGYGYTF. The CDR3, as DNA: TGTGCCAGCAGTCCTGCCGGACAGGGAGGGTATGGCTACACCTTC.

This clonotype was seen more than once but under ten times. This chain connects TRBV12-3 or TRBV12-4 to TRBJ2-7, with TRBD2 identical over 12 bases. The CDR3 is made up of 16 amino acids. V lost 1 base, J lost 3 bases, and 4 bases stayed unmatched. The CDR3 loop reads CASSLGLAGGNYEQYF. CDR3 nucleotide sequence: TGTGCCAGCAGTTTAGGGCTAGCGGGAGGGAACTACGAGCAGTACTTC.

This clonotype was picked up a small number of times. This sequence joins TRBV9 and TRBJ2-1; D is perhaps TRBD2 (6 bases). CDR1 is SGDLS and CDR2 is YYNGEE in the germline V gene. The CDR3 length is 15 residues. The V gene lost 4 bases and the J gene lost 7 bases, with 18 bases spanning the gap. In nucleotides, the CDR3 is TGTGCCAGCAGCTCCCCGGGGGTGGGGGGAAATGAGCAGTTCTTC. It codes for CASSSPGVGGNEQFF.

There are a few counts of this clonotype. The rearrangement joins TRBV18 to TRBJ2-7, with D maybe TRBD2 (5 bases). Germline V gene lookup returns CDR1 KGHSH and CDR2 LQKENI. Trimming took off 0 bases at V and 9 bases at J, with 9 bases between the two ends. The CDR3 runs 12 residues. CDR3 sequence (DNA): TGTGCCAGCTCACCACCTGAGCGGCTGCAGTACTTC. This codes for CASSPPERLQYF. The full variable domain, with the rest looked up from reference TRBV18 and TRBJ2-7, is NAGVMQNPRHLVRRRGQEARLRCSPMKGHSHVYWYRQLPEEGLKFMVYLQKENIIDESGMPKERFSAEFPKEGPSILRIQQVVRGDSAAYFCASSPPERLQYFGPGTRLTVT.

This clonotype was seen only a few times. V is TRBV5-1 and J is TRBJ1-1; D is ambiguous. CDR3 size: 14 residues. Germline V lookup: CDR1 SGHRS, CDR2 YFSETQ. V shed 4 bases and J shed 4 bases, with 14 bases lying between them. The CDR3 DNA sequence: TGCGCCAGCAGCCCAGCCCTCGGGAGCACTGAAGCTTTCTTT. Translation gives CASSPALGSTEAFF. The full variable domain, rest sourced from reference TRBV5-1 and TRBJ1-1, is KAGVTQTPRYLIKTRGQQVTLSCSPISGHRSVSWYQQTPGQGLQFLFEYFSETQRNKGNFPGRFSGRQFSNSRSEMNVSTLELGDSALYLCASSPALGSTEAFFGQGTRLTVV.

This chain joins TRBV12-3 or TRBV12-4 and TRBJ2-2, with 8 bases that match TRBD1. V shed 6 bases and J 5 bases; nucleotides not matched to a gene: 5. The CDR3 has 14 amino acids. CDR3 in DNA: TGTGCCAGCAGATCAGGGGGCAGGACCGGGGAGCTGTTTTTT. It specifies CASRSGGRTGELFF.

The J gene is TRBJ2-2, the V gene TRBV4-2; D is possibly TRBD1 (6 bases). The CDR3 is 15 residues long. Trimming left V 1 base short and J 3 bases short, with 9 bases between. CDR1 is LGHNA and CDR2 is YNFKEQ in the germline V gene. The CDR3 bases are TGTGCCAGCAGCCAAGGGGGGCCCGACACCGGGGAGCTGTTTTTT. Protein sequence: CASSQGGPDTGELFF.